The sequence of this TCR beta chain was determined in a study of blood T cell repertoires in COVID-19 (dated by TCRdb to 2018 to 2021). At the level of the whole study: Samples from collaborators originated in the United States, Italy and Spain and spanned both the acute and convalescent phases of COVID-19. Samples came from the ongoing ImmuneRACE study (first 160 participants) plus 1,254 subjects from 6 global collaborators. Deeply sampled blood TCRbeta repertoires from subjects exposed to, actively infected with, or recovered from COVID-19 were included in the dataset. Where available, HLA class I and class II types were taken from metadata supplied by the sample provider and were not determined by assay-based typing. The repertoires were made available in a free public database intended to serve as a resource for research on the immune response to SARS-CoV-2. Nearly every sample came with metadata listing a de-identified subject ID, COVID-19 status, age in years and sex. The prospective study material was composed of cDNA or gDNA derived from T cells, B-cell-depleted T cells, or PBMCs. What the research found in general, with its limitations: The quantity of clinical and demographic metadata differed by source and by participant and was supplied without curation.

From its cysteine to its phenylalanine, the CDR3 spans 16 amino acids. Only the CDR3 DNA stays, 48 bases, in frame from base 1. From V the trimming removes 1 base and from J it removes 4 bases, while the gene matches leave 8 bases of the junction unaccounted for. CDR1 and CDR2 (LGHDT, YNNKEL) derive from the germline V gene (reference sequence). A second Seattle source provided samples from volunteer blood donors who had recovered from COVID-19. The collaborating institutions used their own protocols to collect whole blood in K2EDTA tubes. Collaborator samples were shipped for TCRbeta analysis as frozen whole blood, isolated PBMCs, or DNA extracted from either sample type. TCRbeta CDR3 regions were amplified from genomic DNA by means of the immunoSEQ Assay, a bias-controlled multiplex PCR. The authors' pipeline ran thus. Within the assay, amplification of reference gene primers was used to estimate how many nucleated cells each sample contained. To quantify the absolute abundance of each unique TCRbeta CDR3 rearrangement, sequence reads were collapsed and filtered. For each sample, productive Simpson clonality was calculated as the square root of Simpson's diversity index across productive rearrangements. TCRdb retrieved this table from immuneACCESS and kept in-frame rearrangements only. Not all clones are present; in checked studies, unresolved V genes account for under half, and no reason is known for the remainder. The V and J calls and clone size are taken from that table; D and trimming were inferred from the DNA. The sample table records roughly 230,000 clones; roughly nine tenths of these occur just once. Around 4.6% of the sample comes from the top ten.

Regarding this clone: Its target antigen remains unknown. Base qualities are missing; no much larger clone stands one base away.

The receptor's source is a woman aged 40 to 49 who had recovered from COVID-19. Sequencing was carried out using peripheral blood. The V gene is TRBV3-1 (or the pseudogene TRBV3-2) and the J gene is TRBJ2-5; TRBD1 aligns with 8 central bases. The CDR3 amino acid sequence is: CASSQAKTGVVETQYF. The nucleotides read TGTGCCAGCAGCCAAGCCAAGACAGGGGTGGTAGAGACCCAGTACTTC.